Sequencing of this TCR beta chain was carried out in a study of blood T cell repertoires in COVID-19. The repertoire was sequenced with immunoSEQ multiplex PCR; TCRdb's copy has only in-frame clones and lacks some. The data show approximately 250,000 clones, around 88% seen once. Trimming pared 1 base from V and 0 bases from J, leaving 4 bases between. The CDR3 totals 13 residues. This clone showed up just a few times. Sequencing was done on a sample of PBMCs or T cells enriched from blood (not recorded which). The chain uses TRBV12-3 or TRBV12-4 and TRBJ2-7; D gene uncertain. The receptor was derived from a woman aged 40 to 50 with acute COVID-19. The CDR3 reads CASSLGHSYEQYF. CDR3 bases: TGTGCCAGCAGTTTAGGGCACTCCTACGAGCAGTACTTC.